There are many counts of the clone carrying this T cell receptor beta chain. V was cut by 5 bases and J by 0 bases, with 14 bases left in between. CDR3 length: 16 amino acids. Germline V lookup: CDR1 SGHTA, CDR2 FQGNSA. This specimen comes from a study of neurological immune-mediated disorders. Study background: The approximately 34 patients with multiple sclerosis comprised some 30 relapsing-remitting cases and 3 secondary progressive cases.

A 10-nucleotide random UMI tagged transcripts in template-switch 5'RACE cDNA synthesis. From the 5' RACE reads, TCRdb called clonotypes with MiXCR, one entry per CDR3 protein. This table holds 45,000 to 65,000 distinct CDR3 sequences, about 4% found once. The study built unsorted libraries from 2 million PBMCs kept at -80 C. This chain joins TRBV7-2 and TRBJ2-1; TRBD1 might be the D (5 bases). The sequencing input was PBMCs. This clonotype was obtained from a man over 45 with multiple sclerosis. The CDR3 spells CASSPQGRSSYNEQFF. CDR3 DNA: TGTGCCAGCAGCCCGCAGGGCCGAAGCTCCTACAATGAGCAGTTCTTC. The full variable domain, rest sourced from reference TRBV7-2 and TRBJ2-1, is GAGVSQSPSNKVTEKGKDVELRCDPISGHTALYWYRQSLGQGLEFLIYFQGNSAPDKSGLPSDRFSAERTGGSVSTLTIQRTQQEDSAVYLCASSPQGRSSYNEQFFGPGTRLTVL.